These T cell receptor beta chains were read from a single sample in a study of Graves' ophthalmopathy and Graves' hyperthyroidism. MiXCR was run by TCRdb on the multiplex PCR reads, yielding one entry per CDR3 protein. The sample lists hundreds of thousands of distinct CDR3 sequences, roughly 21% occurring once. Sequenced input: peripheral blood. These receptors came from a woman under 30 with stable Graves' hyperthyroidism. The conserved cysteine and the conserved F or W are not part of the CDR3 here.

v_gene	j_gene	CDR3aa
TRBV6-2/TRBV6-3	TRBJ2-7	ASSYSRREERYEQY
TRBV6-2/TRBV6-3	TRBJ2-5	TSKFRDQETQY
TRBV9	TRBJ2-7	ASSPRGTGQPYEQY
TRBV5-1	TRBJ2-7	ASSLAGTAGYEQY
TRBV19	TRBJ1-5	ASSWGAYSNQPQH
TRBV6-2/TRBV6-3	TRBJ2-7	ASSVRTGQTYEQY
TRBV2	TRBJ2-7	ASSVRGGRIEQY
TRBV30	TRBJ2-7	AWSPRHIYEQY
TRBV4-2	TRBJ1-2	ASSQGSAAYGYT
TRBV30	TRBJ2-7	AWNPSGQGAYEQY
TRBV28	TRBJ1-2	ASRQDRGWIYGYT
TRBV29-1	TRBJ2-2	SVETLDNTGELF
TRBV6-1	TRBJ2-7	ASTRLAGEGEQY
TRBV10-3	TRBJ2-5	ATQPTSVQETQY
TRBV6-4	TRBJ2-2	ASSTTGDGHTGELF
TRBV20-1	TRBJ2-7	SAPPSGRPPYEQY
TRBV19	TRBJ1-1	ASSTTANTEAF
TRBV12-3/TRBV12-4	TRBJ2-4	ASTKAERGTDIKY
TRBV6-5	TRBJ2-7	ASSYLGRTYEQY
TRBV10-3	TRBJ2-7	AISVRGDRKQY
TRBV7-2	TRBJ1-1	ASSSIAGGFTEAF
TRBV12-3/TRBV12-4	TRBJ1-1	ASSPRTGSTEAF
TRBV29-1	TRBJ2-5	SVEDVPGETQY
TRBV4-2	TRBJ1-2	ASSQVLRGGYT
TRBV4-1	TRBJ2-7	ASSQVEQGNYEQY
TRBV12-3/TRBV12-4	TRBJ1-6	ASREDRAGNSPLH
TRBV6-1	TRBJ1-5	ASTQGQGTVQPQH
TRBV6-2/TRBV6-3	TRBJ1-1	ASSYSPGAPNTEAF
TRBV6-5	TRBJ1-1	ASRGTGNTEAF
TRBV6-1	TRBJ1-5	ASSGTGYYQPQH
TRBV3-1	TRBJ2-7	ASSQDLWRRQIYEQY
TRBV6-2/TRBV6-3	TRBJ2-7	ASSETSGSVYEQY
TRBV24-1	TRBJ1-1	ATGRDGTEAF
TRBV6-5	TRBJ2-7	ASSYSWGQYEQY
TRBV6-2/TRBV6-3	TRBJ2-7	ASSYSNAGSSEQY